This T cell receptor beta chain was profiled in a study of cytomegalovirus exposure and HLA in healthy donors. The method was immunoSEQ multiplex PCR; TCRdb's version includes in-frame clones alone and lacks a portion of them. The repertoire has 200,000 to 300,000 clones, about 90% of them found once; the top ten carry roughly 1.2%. The receptor was derived from a woman aged 25-40 years in good health and CMV-seropositive. Sequenced: PBMCs.

The CDR3 sequence is CASSRRQGREKLFF. For the CDR3, the DNA is TGTGCCAGCAGCCGCAGACAGGGACGGGAAAAACTGTTTTTT. The V call is TRBV7-9, the J call TRBJ1-4; 7 positions agree with TRBD1. The V segment lost 5 bases and the J segment 8 bases; nucleotides outside the gene matches: 8. The CDR3 spans 14 residues. Germline CDR1 SEHNR, CDR2 FQNEAQ (reference sequence).